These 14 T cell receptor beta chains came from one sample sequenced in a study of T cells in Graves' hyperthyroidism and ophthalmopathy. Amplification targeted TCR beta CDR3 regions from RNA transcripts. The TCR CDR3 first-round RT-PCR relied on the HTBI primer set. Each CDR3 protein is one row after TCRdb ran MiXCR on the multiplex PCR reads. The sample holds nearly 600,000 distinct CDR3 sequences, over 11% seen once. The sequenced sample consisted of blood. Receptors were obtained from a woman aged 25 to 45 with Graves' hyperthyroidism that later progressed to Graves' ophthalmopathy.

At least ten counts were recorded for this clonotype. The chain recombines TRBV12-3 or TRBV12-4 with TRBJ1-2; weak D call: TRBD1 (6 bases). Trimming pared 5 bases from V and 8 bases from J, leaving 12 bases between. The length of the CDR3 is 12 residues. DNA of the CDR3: TGTGCCAGCAGTCTCGGTGGGGGCGGCTACACCTTC. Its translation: CASSLGGGGYTF.

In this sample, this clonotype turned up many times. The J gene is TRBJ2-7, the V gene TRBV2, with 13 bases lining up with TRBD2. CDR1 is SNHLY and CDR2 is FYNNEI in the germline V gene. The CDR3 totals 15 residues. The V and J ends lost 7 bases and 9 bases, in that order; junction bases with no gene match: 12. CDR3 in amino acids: CASTTGLAGEKAQYF. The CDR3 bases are TGTGCCAGCACTACCGGACTAGCGGGAGAAAAAGCGCAGTACTTC.

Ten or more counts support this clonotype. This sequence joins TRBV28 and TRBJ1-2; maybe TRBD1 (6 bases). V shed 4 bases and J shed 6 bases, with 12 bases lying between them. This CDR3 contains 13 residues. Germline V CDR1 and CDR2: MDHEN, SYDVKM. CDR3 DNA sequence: TGTGCCAGCAGTTCTGGACAGTCCGATGGCTACACCTTC. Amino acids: CASSSGQSDGYTF.

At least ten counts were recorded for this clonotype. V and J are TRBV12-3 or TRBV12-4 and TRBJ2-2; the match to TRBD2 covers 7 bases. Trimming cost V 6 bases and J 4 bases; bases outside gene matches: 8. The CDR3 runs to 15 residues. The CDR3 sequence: CASSRPRGVTGELFF. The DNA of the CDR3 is TGTGCCAGCAGCCGGCCCCGGGGGGTCACCGGGGAGCTGTTTTTT.

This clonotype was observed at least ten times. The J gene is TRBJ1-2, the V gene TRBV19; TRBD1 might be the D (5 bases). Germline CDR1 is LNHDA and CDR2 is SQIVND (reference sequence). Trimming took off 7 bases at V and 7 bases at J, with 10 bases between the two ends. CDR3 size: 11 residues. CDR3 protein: CASTLGGGYTF. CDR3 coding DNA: TGTGCCAGTACCCTTGGGGGTGGCTACACCTTC.

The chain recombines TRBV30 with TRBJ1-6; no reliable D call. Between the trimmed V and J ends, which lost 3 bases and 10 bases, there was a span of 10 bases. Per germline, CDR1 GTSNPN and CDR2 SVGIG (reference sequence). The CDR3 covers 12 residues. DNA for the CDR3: TGTGCCTGGAGCCCCCAAGGATCACCCCTCCACTTT. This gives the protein CAWSPQGSPLHF.

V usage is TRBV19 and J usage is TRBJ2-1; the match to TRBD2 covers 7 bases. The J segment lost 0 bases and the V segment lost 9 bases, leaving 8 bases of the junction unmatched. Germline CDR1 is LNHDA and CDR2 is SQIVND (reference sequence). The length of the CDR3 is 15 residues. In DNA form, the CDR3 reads TGTGCCAGCGGACTAGGGACGAGCTCCTACAATGAGCAGTTCTTC. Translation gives CASGLGTSSYNEQFF.

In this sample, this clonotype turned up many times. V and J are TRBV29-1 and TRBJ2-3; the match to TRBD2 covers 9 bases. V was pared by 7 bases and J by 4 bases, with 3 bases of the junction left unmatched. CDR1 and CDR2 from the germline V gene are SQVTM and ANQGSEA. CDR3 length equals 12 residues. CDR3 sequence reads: CSALAGADTQYF. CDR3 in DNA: TGCAGCGCCTTAGCGGGAGCAGATACGCAGTATTTT.

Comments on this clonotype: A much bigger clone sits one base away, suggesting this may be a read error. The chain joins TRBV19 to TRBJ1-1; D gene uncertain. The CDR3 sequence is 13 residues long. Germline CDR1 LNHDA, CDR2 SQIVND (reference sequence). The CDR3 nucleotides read TGTGCCGGTAGTGGTCGCCTGAACACTGAAGCTTTCTTT. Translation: CAGSGRLNTEAFF.

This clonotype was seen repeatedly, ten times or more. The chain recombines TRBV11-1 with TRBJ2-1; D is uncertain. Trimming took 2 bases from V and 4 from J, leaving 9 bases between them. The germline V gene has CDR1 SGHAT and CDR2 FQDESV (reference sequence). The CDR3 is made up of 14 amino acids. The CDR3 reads CASSLSTTYNEQFF. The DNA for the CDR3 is TGTGCCAGCAGCTTAAGTACTACTTACAATGAGCAGTTCTTC. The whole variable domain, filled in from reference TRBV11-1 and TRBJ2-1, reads EAEVAQSPRYKITEKSQAVAFWCDPISGHATLYWYRQILGQGPELLVQFQDESVVDDSQLPKDRFSAERLKGVDSTLKIQPAELGDSAMYLCASSLSTTYNEQFFGPGTRLTVL.

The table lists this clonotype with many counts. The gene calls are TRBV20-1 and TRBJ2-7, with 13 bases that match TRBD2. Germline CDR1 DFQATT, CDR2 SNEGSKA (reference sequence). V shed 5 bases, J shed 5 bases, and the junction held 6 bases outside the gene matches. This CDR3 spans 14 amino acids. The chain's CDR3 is CSAQKGLAGNEQYF. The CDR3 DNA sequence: TGCAGTGCTCAGAAGGGACTAGCGGGAAACGAGCAGTACTTC.

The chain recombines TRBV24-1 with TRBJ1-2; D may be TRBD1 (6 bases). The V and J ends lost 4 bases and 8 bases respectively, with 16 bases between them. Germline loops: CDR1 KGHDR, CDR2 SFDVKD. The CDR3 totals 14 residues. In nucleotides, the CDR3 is TGTGCCACCAGTGACCCAACAGGGAGATCGGGCTACACCTTC. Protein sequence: CATSDPTGRSGYTF.

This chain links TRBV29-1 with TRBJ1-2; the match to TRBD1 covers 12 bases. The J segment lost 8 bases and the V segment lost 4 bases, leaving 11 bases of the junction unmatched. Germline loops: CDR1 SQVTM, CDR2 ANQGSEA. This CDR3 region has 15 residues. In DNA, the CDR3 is TGCAGCGTTGGTCCTCCGGGACAGGGGGCGGGAGGCTACACCTTC. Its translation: CSVGPPGQGAGGYTF.

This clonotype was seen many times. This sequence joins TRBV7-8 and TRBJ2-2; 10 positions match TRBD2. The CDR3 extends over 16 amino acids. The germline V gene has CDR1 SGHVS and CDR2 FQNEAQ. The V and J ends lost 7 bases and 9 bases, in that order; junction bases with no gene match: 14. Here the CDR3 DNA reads TGTGCCAGCAACCCTCTGGGGAGCGGGAGGGCCAGGGAGCTGTTTTTT. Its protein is CASNPLGSGRARELFF.